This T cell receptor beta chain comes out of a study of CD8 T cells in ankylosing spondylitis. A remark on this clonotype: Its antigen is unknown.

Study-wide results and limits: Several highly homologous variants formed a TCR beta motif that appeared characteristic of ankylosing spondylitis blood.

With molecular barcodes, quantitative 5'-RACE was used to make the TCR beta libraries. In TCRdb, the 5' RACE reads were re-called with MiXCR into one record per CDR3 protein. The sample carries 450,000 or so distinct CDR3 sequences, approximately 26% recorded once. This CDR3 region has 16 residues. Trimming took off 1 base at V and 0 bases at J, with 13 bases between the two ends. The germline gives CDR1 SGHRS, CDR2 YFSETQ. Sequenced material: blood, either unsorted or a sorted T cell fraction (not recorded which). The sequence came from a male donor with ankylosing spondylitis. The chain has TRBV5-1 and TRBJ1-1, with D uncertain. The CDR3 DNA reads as TGCGCCAGCAGCTTGACGTTAACGGTGTTGAACACTGAAGCTTTCTTT. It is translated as CASSLTLTVLNTEAFF.